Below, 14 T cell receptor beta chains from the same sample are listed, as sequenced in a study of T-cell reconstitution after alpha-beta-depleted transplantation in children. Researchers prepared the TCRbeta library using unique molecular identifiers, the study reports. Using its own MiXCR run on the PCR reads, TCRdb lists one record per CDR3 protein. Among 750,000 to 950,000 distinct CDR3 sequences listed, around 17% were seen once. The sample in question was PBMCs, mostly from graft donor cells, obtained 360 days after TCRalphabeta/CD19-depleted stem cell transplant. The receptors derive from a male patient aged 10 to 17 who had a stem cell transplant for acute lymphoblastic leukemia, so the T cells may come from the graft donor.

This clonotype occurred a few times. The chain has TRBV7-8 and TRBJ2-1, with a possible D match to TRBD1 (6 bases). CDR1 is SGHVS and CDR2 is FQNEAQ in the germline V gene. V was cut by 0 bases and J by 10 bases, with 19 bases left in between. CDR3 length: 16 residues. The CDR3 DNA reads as TGTGCCAGCAGCTTAGCCATGGTACAGGGCGGAAGGGAGCAGTTCTTC. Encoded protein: CASSLAMVQGGREQFF.

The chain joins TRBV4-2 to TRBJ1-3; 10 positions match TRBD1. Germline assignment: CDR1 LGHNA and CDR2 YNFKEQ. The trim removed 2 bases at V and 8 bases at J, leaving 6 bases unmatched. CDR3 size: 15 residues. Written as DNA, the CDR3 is TGTGCCAGCAGCCAACCCGGGACAGGGGAGGACACCATATATTTT. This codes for CASSQPGTGEDTIYF.

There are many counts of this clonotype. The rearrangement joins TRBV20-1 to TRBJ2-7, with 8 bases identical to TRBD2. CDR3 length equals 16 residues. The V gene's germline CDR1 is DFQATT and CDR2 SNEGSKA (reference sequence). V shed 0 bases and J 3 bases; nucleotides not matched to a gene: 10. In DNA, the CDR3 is TGCAGTGCTAGAGATCGATGGAAGGGACTAGTCTACGAGCAGTACTTC. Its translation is CSARDRWKGLVYEQYF.

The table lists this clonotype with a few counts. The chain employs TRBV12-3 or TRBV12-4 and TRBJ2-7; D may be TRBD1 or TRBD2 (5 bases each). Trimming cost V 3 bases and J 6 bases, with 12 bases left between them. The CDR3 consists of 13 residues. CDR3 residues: CASSFGTALEQYF. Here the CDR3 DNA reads TGTGCCAGCAGTTTCGGGACGGCCCTCGAGCAGTACTTC.

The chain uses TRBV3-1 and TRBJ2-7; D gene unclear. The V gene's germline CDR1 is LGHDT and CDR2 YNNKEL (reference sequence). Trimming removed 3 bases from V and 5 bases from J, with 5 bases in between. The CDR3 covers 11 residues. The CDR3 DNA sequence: TGTGCCAGCAGCCACCTTAACGAGCAGTACTTC. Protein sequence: CASSHLNEQYF.

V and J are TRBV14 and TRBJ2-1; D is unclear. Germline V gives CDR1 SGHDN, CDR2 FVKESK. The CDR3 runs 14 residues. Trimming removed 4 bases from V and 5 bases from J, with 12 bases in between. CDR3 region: CASSPLWLNNEQFF. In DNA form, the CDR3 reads TGTGCCAGCAGCCCACTTTGGCTAAACAATGAGCAGTTCTTC.

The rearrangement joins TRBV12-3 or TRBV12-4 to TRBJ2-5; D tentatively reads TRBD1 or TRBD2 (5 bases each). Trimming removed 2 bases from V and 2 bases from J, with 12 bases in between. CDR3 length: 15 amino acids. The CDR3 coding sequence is TGTGCCAGCAGTTTACCCACGGGACGGCAAGAGACCCAGTACTTC. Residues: CASSLPTGRQETQYF.

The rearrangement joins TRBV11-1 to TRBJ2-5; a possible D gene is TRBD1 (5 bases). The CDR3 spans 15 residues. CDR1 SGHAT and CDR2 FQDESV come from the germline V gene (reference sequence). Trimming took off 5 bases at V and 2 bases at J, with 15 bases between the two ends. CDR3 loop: CASSRRTPDQETQYF. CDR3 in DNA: TGTGCCAGCAGCCGCCGGACACCTGATCAAGAGACCCAGTACTTC.

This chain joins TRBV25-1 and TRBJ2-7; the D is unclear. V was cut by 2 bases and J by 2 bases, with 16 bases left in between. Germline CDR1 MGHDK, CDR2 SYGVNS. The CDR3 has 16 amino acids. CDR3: CASSEMVQWATYEQYF. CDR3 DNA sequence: TGTGCCAGCAGTGAAATGGTTCAGTGGGCTACCTACGAGCAGTACTTC.

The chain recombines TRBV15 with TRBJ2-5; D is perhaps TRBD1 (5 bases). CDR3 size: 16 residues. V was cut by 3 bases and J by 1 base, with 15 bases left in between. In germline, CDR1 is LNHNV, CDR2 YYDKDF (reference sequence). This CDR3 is CATSSTPQGPQETQYF. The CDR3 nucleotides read TGTGCCACCAGCAGTACCCCCCAGGGCCCCCAAGAGACCCAGTACTTC.

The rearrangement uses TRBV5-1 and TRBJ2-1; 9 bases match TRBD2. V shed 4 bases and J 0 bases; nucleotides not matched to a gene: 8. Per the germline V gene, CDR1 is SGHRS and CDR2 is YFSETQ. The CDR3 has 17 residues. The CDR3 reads CASSRVVAGVSYNEQFF. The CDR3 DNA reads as TGCGCCAGCAGCCGGGTGGTAGCGGGAGTCTCCTACAATGAGCAGTTCTTC.

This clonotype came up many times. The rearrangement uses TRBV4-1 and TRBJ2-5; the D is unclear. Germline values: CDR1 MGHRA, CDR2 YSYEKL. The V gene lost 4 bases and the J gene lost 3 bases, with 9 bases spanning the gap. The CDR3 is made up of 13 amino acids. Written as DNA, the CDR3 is TGCGCCAGCAGCCTGCCGGGCGAAGAGACCCAGTACTTC. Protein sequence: CASSLPGEETQYF.

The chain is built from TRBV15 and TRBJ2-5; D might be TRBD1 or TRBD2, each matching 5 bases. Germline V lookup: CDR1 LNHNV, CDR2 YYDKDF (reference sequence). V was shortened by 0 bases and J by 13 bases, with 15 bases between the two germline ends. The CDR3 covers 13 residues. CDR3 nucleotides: TGTGCCACCAGCAGAGATGGGGGAGAGGCCCGGTACTTC. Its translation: CATSRDGGEARYF.

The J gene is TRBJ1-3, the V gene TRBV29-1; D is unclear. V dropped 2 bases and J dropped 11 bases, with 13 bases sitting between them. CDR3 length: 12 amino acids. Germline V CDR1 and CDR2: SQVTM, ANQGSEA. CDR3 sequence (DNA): TGCAGCGTTGAAAGTCGACCGAACGCCATATATTTT. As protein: CSVESRPNAIYF.